One TCR beta chain is described in this entry. Its antigen remains unidentified. No quality values exist for individual bases; no much larger clone is one base distant. These data originate in a study of cytomegalovirus exposure and HLA in healthy donors (dated by TCRdb to 2016 to 2017). Regarding the research as a whole: In an earlier analysis of 587 of the donors, roughly 300 Gb of sequence data and 90 million to 120 million unique TCR beta sequences from 150 million to 200 million T cells were reported. Roughly 300 gigabases of sequencing data and roughly 81 million unique TCR sequences made up an early release that covered fewer than 650 HLA-typed donors. Of the roughly 400 genotyped donors, approximately 80% fell in the genetic ancestry cluster associated with self-reported Caucasian donors. The study aimed to test whether cataloging public T cell receptors could reveal signatures of past pathogen exposure. The study profiled the T cell repertoires of under 850 subjects by immunosequencing and related them to cytomegalovirus serostatus. Along with the approximately 650-subject first cohort, a separate validation cohort of around 110 different subjects was used. To predict cytomegalovirus infection status, the study brought together high-throughput TCR immunosequencing, statistical association of individual TCRs with disease status, and machine learning. In a later analysis, previously published TCR beta repertoires from 550 to 700 donors were re-analyzed and high-resolution HLA genotyping was added so that TCR occurrence patterns could be studied. The later analysis used no new phenotypic data to find candidate immune exposures, relying instead on TCR beta sequences and their occurrence across donors. To decide whether each TCR beta V gene segment behaved as functional or pseudogenic, an earlier analysis of nearly 600 of the donors relied on high-throughput TCR beta sequencing. Donor age, sex, ethnicity and CMV serostatus were collected together with the repertoire data. In a later genetic analysis, genome-wide SNP genotypes for about 55% of the roughly 670 donors were used, and that subset was treated as a discovery cohort. All discovery cohort repertoires had been generated on a single sequencing platform. HLA typing covered class I and class II loci at four-digit resolution. The number of donors typed differed by locus, with about 620-630 for A, B, C, DRB1 and DQB1, about 500 for DQA1, over 600 for DPA1, and around 450 for DPB1. A handful of DR-DQ haplotypes were treated as single units for association and clustering because of strong linkage in the cohort. Among around 400 genotyped donors of the cohort, an average of approximately 240,000 unique TCR beta nucleotide sequences were sequenced per donor, roughly 20% of them non-productive.

The cohort consisted of 666 healthy bone marrow donors. At the time of sampling, every cohort member was nominally healthy, though immune exposures that went unrecorded were likely present. The donor tested CMV seronegative, placing the donor among the 350 to 400 seronegative members of the cohort. A peripheral blood sample was collected from each donor, and TCR beta sequencing was performed on peripheral blood mononuclear cells. The Qiagen DNeasy Blood Extraction Kit was used to extract genomic DNA from the blood cell samples. CDR1 and CDR2 are drawn from the germline V gene: SGHVS, FQNEAQ. V and J lose 1 base and 7 bases, and a span of 17 bases separates them. Taken from cysteine to phenylalanine, the CDR3 has 15 residues. Just CDR3 DNA is preserved here, 45 bases in frame from base 1. General findings and caveats noted by the study authors: In a later analysis, most CMV-associated TCR beta chains were found to appear HLA-restricted, with HLA associations seemingly driven largely by CMV exposure. The classifier was reported to diagnose cytomegalovirus status with high specificity and sensitivity in both the original cohort and the validation cohort. Linkage disequilibrium might explain the correlated functional status among segregating V segments, but an unknown experimental factor could not be ruled out. Sequencing depth was assumed to be roughly uniform across donors in the presence/absence analyses, though that assumption may not hold. The 87-base-pair reads could not distinguish some IMGT-functional V segments, including TRBV6-2 and TRBV6-3, so those segments were excluded. According to a later analysis, TCR association rates differed among HLA loci, with DRB1 alleles showing the most associated TCRs and HLA-C alleles showing the fewest. In the study, 164 TCR beta chains were listed as associated with cytomegalovirus. This cohort had only TCR beta chains sequenced, and the lack of alpha or paired-chain data limited which features could be detected. In an earlier analysis of a few hundred of the donors, most TCR beta V segments were observed in productive rearrangements about 87% or about 30% of the time, broadly matching IMGT annotations. In vitro tests confirmed that three of the cytomegalovirus-associated TCR beta chains recognize cytomegalovirus antigens. A later genetic analysis reported fewer N-insertions in productive TCRs among donors in an Asian-associated ancestry cluster than the roughly 620-donor mean. A further reported finding was that TCR beta sequences accurately predicted the HLA-A and HLA-B alleles for most subjects in the first cohort. A cluster of highly shared sequence variants was judged likely to be a technical artifact of the sequencing pipeline. In a later analysis, several top co-occurrence clusters were reported to appear linked to parvovirus B19, influenza, CMV and Epstein-Barr virus. Immune exposure information for the cohort was limited to CMV serostatus. Specific HLA alleles were associated with 16,951 TCR beta sequences at a false discovery rate of 0.05 in a later analysis. According to the authors, the approach could potentially be generalized to other disease states and immunological phenotypes. In a later analysis, HLA-associated TCR beta chains showed more clonal expansion and lower generation probabilities than non-associated chains that were equally common. The earlier analysis of 587 of the donors excluded roughly 17 rarely observed V segments, including chromosome 9 orphons, because counts were too low. When HLA alleles, especially DR and DQ, strongly co-occurred, TCR associations were difficult to assign to individual alleles. Most TCR sequences were observed very rarely across donors, whereas some public TCRs were present in many individuals. In a later genetic analysis, a missense DCLRE1C variant was associated with V-gene and J-gene trimming of TCR beta chains, and the association was replicated in an independent cohort. Because some donors lacked HLA typing at each locus, the association tests relied only on the typed subset.

The library was made by the immunoSEQ multiplex PCR assay. A mixture of 60 forward primers for TCR Vbeta segments and 13 reverse primers for TCR Jbeta segments was used in the multiplex PCR. Amplification of the CDR3 region of rearranged TCR beta genes was performed with a multiplex PCR assay on genomic DNA. On the Illumina HiSeq System, the amplified TCR beta libraries were sequenced as 87-base-pair reads. Turning to the authors' computational methods: In a later analysis, around 80 million unique TCR beta chains were counted across the approximately 640 repertoires, and roughly 11 million of these chains were shared by at least two donors. A nearest-neighbor algorithm error-corrected the raw reads and collapsed the reads into unique sequences, merging closely related sequences to remove PCR and sequencing errors. CDR3 sequences were aligned to IMGT reference sequences to assign V, D and J gene segments. For a sequence to be retained, a match of at least six nucleotides to both a V gene segment and a J gene segment was required. A rearrangement was called productive if the CDR3 had no stop codons and remained in frame with V and J, and every other rearrangement was called non-productive. CDR3 was defined by IMGT convention, running from the second conserved V-encoded cysteine to the conserved J-encoded phenylalanine. In an earlier analysis of 550 to 650 of the donors, sequences lacking an unambiguous match to a single V gene segment were excluded. An earlier analysis of fewer than 750 of the donors called V segments functional above 56.7% productive rearrangements and segregating when the between-donor standard deviation exceeded 5%. A statistical classification framework was built for diagnosing cytomegalovirus status from the catalog of TCR beta chain sequences. In a later analysis, V and J genes were assigned by comparing TCR nucleotide sequences against IMGT/GENE-DB human TR gene sequences. A later analysis assigned CDR3 sequences and most-parsimonious VDJ recombination scenarios with the TCRdist pipeline. In a later analysis, every TCR beta chain was defined by the combination of its CDR3 amino acid sequence and its V-gene family, and reads without a unique V-gene family were dropped. As a way to deal with suspected cross-contamination and a sequencing artifact, a later analysis dropped roughly 620 nucleotide sequences that were highly shared and had low generation probability. A later analysis calculated a clonal expansion index for each public chain from normalized within-repertoire ranks of inferred template counts. In a later analysis, generation probabilities were computed using a VDJ recombination model fitted to out-of-frame rearrangements, and the results were checked against IGoR. A later analysis scored TCR-TCR, TCR-HLA and TCR-CMV co-occurrence with hypergeometric tests, applying a repertoire-size bias correction to TCR pairs. A later analysis estimated false discovery rates by permuting HLA or CMV assignments 20 times. A later analysis grouped co-occurring TCRs with DBSCAN, adding TCRdist sequence similarity when clustering within HLA-allele-positive subsets. Co-occurrence clustering excluded repertoires with fewer than 30,000 or more than 120,000 public chains, plus five with anomalous nucleotide sharing. TCRdb stores this immuneACCESS table with in-frame sequences only. Part of the clones is absent; in the studies checked, under half of the shortfall reflects unresolved V genes, and no reason is known for the rest. V and J calls plus clone size are reproduced from that table; the DNA served to infer D and trimming. The sample contains around 170,000 clones, roughly 80% of them found a single time. The leading ten clones occupy 1.5% to 1.7% of the sample.

Sequencing used PBMCs. The TCR sequence derives from a man in his forties in good health and CMV-seronegative. The V and J segments used are TRBV7-8 and TRBJ2-7; the D gene is perhaps TRBD1, from 6 matching bases. The DNA reads as follows: TGTGCCAGCAGCTTAGGTCGGACAGCCTTCGAGGAGCAGTACTTC. This sequence encodes CASSLGRTAFEEQYF.